These T cell receptor beta chains were read from a single sample in a study of stem cell transplantation in POMP-related autoinflammatory disease. Method: immunoSEQ multiplex PCR; TCRdb's copy keeps in-frame clones and lacks some. The repertoire holds some 68,000 clones, with more than 75% as singletons. The sequences come from CD4+ T cells from PBMCs, collected after stem cell transplantation. Receptors originate from a human patient with POMP-related autoinflammation and immune dysregulation (PRAID). The graft donor may have given rise to some T cells. Each CDR3 is given with its conserved first and last residue. The D gene is left open where the match is weak. Clone size is given for some rows only: seen once, a few or many times, or a class if the clone is expanded.

>TRBJ2-4|-|TRBV3-1/TRBV3-2|-
CASSPGVSGNIQYF
TGTGCCAGCAGCCCCGGGGTTTCCGGAAACATTCAGTACTTC
>TRBJ2-7|-|TRBV30|-
CAWSEGGRDEQYF
TGTGCCTGGAGTGAGGGCGGAAGGGATGAGCAGTACTTC
>TRBJ2-3|TRBD2|TRBV18|-
CASSPLAGTSTDTQYF
TGTGCCAGCTCACCACTAGCGGGAACTAGCACAGATACGCAGTATTTT
>TRBJ1-2|-|TRBV29-1|-
CSVEDSYYGYTF
TGCAGCGTTGAGGACAGCTACTATGGCTACACCTTC
>TRBJ1-1|TRBD1|TRBV18|once
CASSPKRQGAGYTEAFF
TGTGCCAGCTCACCAAAGAGACAGGGGGCTGGGTACACTGAAGCTTTCTTT
>TRBJ2-5|TRBD1|TRBV28|-
CASSSLADRGKETQYF
TGTGCCAGCAGTTCCCTCGCCGACAGGGGAAAGGAGACCCAGTACTTC
>TRBJ2-7|-|TRBV5-6|once
CASSIQGPYEQYF
TGTGCCAGCAGCATACAGGGTCCCTACGAGCAGTACTTC
>TRBJ1-1|-|TRBV5-1|-
CASSDGPNTEAFF
TGCGCCAGCAGCGATGGGCCGAACACTGAAGCTTTCTTT
>TRBJ2-3|-|TRBV5-4|-
CASRRSVTDTQYF
TGTGCCAGTCGGCGGTCTGTCACAGATACGCAGTATTTT
>TRBJ1-5|-|TRBV6-5|-
CASSYQTPSDQPQHF
TGTGCCAGCAGTTACCAGACGCCTTCAGACCAGCCCCAGCATTTT
>TRBJ2-1|-|TRBV3-1/TRBV3-2|-
CASSQERGNEQFF
TGTGCCAGCAGCCAAGAAAGAGGGAATGAGCAGTTCTTC
>TRBJ2-5|TRBD2|TRBV18|-
CASSSGAGETQYF
TGTGCCAGCTCCAGCGGGGCTGGGGAGACCCAGTACTTC
>TRBJ2-5|-|TRBV9|once
CASSRDNQETQYF
TGTGCCAGCAGCCGGGACAATCAAGAGACCCAGTACTTC
>TRBJ2-3|-|TRBV15|-
CATSSRTAGTDTQYF
TGTGCCACCAGCAGTCGAACAGCCGGTACAGATACGCAGTATTTT
>TRBJ2-3|-|TRBV15|once
CATSRSLGQGKDTQYF
TGTGCCACCAGCAGATCATTGGGGCAGGGTAAGGATACGCAGTATTTT
>TRBJ2-1|-|TRBV3-1/TRBV3-2|few
CASSPQGPGEQFF
TGTGCCAGCAGCCCCCAGGGGCCCGGGGAGCAGTTCTTC
>TRBJ2-2|-|TRBV7-3|-
CASSPQALQGNTGELFF
TGTGCCAGCAGCCCCCAAGCCTTACAGGGGAACACCGGGGAGCTGTTTTTT
>TRBJ1-3|TRBD1|TRBV14|-
CASSQWTGTPIYF
TGTGCCAGCAGCCAATGGACAGGAACTCCCATATATTTT
>TRBJ2-7|TRBD2|TRBV27|-
CASSPASGPYEQYF
TGTGCCAGCAGTCCTGCTAGCGGCCCCTACGAGCAGTACTTC
>TRBJ2-1|-|TRBV5-1|-
CASSLPAYNEQFF
TGCGCCAGCAGCTTACCGGCGTACAATGAGCAGTTCTTC
>TRBJ1-5|-|TRBV20-1|-
CSASAGWAGQPQHF
TGCAGTGCTAGTGCTGGATGGGCCGGTCAGCCCCAGCATTTT
>TRBJ1-4|-|TRBV4-1|-
CASSQDLRTFLTPEKLFF
TGCGCCAGCAGCCAAGATCTTAGGACATTCTTGACCCCTGAAAAACTGTTTTTT
>TRBJ2-2|-|TRBV14|-
CASPSTDTGELFF
TGTGCCAGCCCCAGTACTGACACCGGGGAGCTGTTTTTT
>TRBJ2-5|-|TRBV2|-
CASSEETQYF
TGTGCCAGCAGTGAAGAGACCCAGTACTTC
>TRBJ1-2|TRBD1|TRBV29-1|once
CSVAQGNGYTF
TGCAGCGTCGCACAGGGGAATGGCTACACCTTC
>TRBJ2-3|-|TRBV19|-
CASSIVGSTDTQYF
TGTGCCAGTAGTATAGTAGGCAGCACAGATACGCAGTATTTT
>TRBJ1-1|-|TRBV18|-
CASSTAGNTEAFF
TGTGCCAGCTCAACGGCAGGGAACACTGAAGCTTTCTTT
>TRBJ2-7|-|TRBV7-2|-
CASSLALGGYEQYF
TGTGCCAGCAGCTTAGCTCTGGGGGGCTACGAGCAGTACTTC
>TRBJ1-1|-|TRBV28|-
CASTKQNTEAFF
TGTGCCAGCACGAAGCAGAACACTGAAGCTTTCTTT
>TRBJ2-5|-|TRBV11-1|-
CASSLATRREGTQYF
TGTGCCAGCAGCTTAGCAACGAGACGGGAAGGTACCCAGTACTTC
>TRBJ2-7|TRBD2|TRBV2|-
CALGGTPYEQYF
TGTGCCTTGGGGGGGACTCCCTACGAGCAGTACTTC
>TRBJ2-1|TRBD2|TRBV28|-
CASSLTSGTYNEQFF
TGTGCCAGCAGTTTGACTAGCGGGACCTACAATGAGCAGTTCTTC
>TRBJ1-6|TRBD1|TRBV28|few
CATLDRGLRIYNSPLHF
TGTGCCACCCTCGACAGGGGGCTTCGAATCTATAATTCACCCCTCCACTTT
>TRBJ1-6|-|TRBV10-3|-
CAISESRGENSPLHF
TGTGCCATCAGTGAATCCCGGGGCGAGAATTCACCCCTCCACTTT
>TRBJ2-1|-|TRBV2|-
CASSELRDSNLNEQFF
TGTGCCAGCAGTGAGTTGCGGGACAGCAACCTCAATGAGCAGTTCTTC
>TRBJ1-2|-|TRBV6-5|-
CASSGQRPYGGYTF
TGTGCCAGCTCCGGACAGCGACCGTACGGTGGCTACACCTTC
>TRBJ1-4|-|TRBV27|-
CASSFLGAVNEKLFF
TGTGCCAGCAGTTTCTTAGGGGCCGTGAATGAAAAACTGTTTTTT
>TRBJ1-5|-|TRBV4-1|-
CASSQALDQPQHF
TGCGCCAGCAGCCAAGCGTTGGATCAGCCCCAGCATTTT
>TRBJ2-2|-|TRBV5-1|-
CASSLQGNTGELFF
TGCGCCAGCAGCTTGCAGGGAAACACCGGGGAGCTGTTTTTT
>TRBJ1-4|TRBD1|TRBV3-1/TRBV3-2|-
CASSPIPGGKLFF
TGTGCCAGCAGCCCAATCCCAGGGGGAAAACTGTTTTTT
>TRBJ2-1|-|TRBV11-2|-
CASSLVGLRGEQFF
TGTGCCAGCAGCTTAGTGGGCCTTAGGGGTGAGCAGTTCTTC